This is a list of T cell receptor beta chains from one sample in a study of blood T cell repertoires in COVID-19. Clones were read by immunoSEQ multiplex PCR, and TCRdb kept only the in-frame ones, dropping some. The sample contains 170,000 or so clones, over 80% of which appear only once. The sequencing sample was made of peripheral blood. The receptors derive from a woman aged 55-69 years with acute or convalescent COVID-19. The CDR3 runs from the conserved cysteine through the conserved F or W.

CDR3: CASNSAGRRETQYF; V: TRBV5-1; length: 14; J: TRBJ2-5
CDR3: CASSSSSGTANTEAFF; V: TRBV5-1; length: 16; J: TRBJ1-1
CDR3: CAYNTGLSNQPQHF; V: TRBV30; length: 14; J: TRBJ1-5
CDR3: CATRQGNQPQHF; V: TRBV15; length: 12; J: TRBJ1-5
CDR3: CASSLLGLVYNEQFF; V: TRBV7-9; length: 15; J: TRBJ2-1
CDR3: CASSQDSGAGGYTF; V: TRBV4-3; length: 14; J: TRBJ1-2
CDR3: CASSEAIDVRDIFDNHPAFGKLFF; V: TRBV6-1; length: 24; J: TRBJ1-4
CDR3: CASSEAREYGYTF; V: TRBV6-1; length: 13; J: TRBJ1-2
CDR3: CASSSSNKRTYNSPLHF; V: TRBV5-6; length: 17; J: TRBJ1-6
CDR3: CASSSKLVNTGELFF; V: TRBV14; length: 15; J: TRBJ2-2
CDR3: CASRLNSGGVTANSPLHF; V: TRBV5-8; length: 18; J: TRBJ1-6
CDR3: CASSINGGTTDTQYF; V: TRBV5-1; length: 15; J: TRBJ2-3
CDR3: CASSEGIGDYGYTF; V: TRBV25-1; length: 14; J: TRBJ1-2
CDR3: CSVAQGGYLEQYF; V: TRBV29-1; length: 13; J: TRBJ2-7
CDR3: CSAIVNTEAFF; V: TRBV20-1; length: 11; J: TRBJ1-1
CDR3: CASSLVTYNEQFF; V: TRBV7-2; length: 13; J: TRBJ2-1
CDR3: CASSESGTGGLDTIYF; V: TRBV10-1; length: 16; J: TRBJ1-3
CDR3: CASSLVKIQGATNEKLFF; V: TRBV7-6; length: 18; J: TRBJ1-4
CDR3: CASSRIAGANTGELFF; V: TRBV4-2; length: 16; J: TRBJ2-2
CDR3: CASSLVGLSSGNTIYF; V: TRBV5-4; length: 16; J: TRBJ1-3
CDR3: CASRTGHRSNTEAFF; V: TRBV6-5; length: 15; J: TRBJ1-1
CDR3: CASSPLETGTYGYTF; V: TRBV18; length: 15; J: TRBJ1-2
CDR3: CASSSQTGPYEQYF; V: TRBV11-2; length: 14; J: TRBJ2-7
CDR3: CASSLRENQPQHF; V: TRBV7-9; length: 13; J: TRBJ1-5
CDR3: CASSSGGTTLGEQYF; V: TRBV5-1; length: 15; J: TRBJ2-7
CDR3: CASSWTGSNQPQHF; V: TRBV19; length: 14; J: TRBJ1-5
CDR3: CASSYNRGRQETQYF; V: TRBV6-2/TRBV6-3; length: 15; J: TRBJ2-5
CDR3: CSVDRPRAGGYGYTF; V: TRBV29-1; length: 15; J: TRBJ1-2
CDR3: CSALGQIYTEAFF; V: TRBV29-1; length: 13; J: TRBJ1-1
CDR3: CASSHDSNYNQPQHF; V: TRBV6-2/TRBV6-3; length: 15; J: TRBJ1-5
CDR3: CASSRRLAGEETQYF; V: TRBV11-1; length: 15; J: TRBJ2-5
CDR3: CASSPTQGVNTEAFF; V: TRBV27; length: 15; J: TRBJ1-1
CDR3: CASSSQRTGGNTGELFF; V: TRBV7-9; length: 17; J: TRBJ2-2
CDR3: CASSPTGTTNTEAFF; V: TRBV9; length: 15; J: TRBJ1-1
CDR3: CASSRDRGYTGELFF; V: TRBV5-1; length: 15; J: TRBJ2-2
CDR3: CATLRGNYGYTF; V: TRBV6-5; length: 12; J: TRBJ1-2
CDR3: CASSLGPGQGATNEQFF; V: TRBV5-1; length: 17; J: TRBJ2-1
CDR3: CASSDRQRYGYTF; V: TRBV2; length: 13; J: TRBJ1-2
CDR3: CATSRGRGYEQYF; V: TRBV15; length: 13; J: TRBJ2-7
CDR3: CASSLVVGVLNTEAFF; V: TRBV5-8; length: 16; J: TRBJ1-1
CDR3: CASRTASSGGPYEQYF; V: TRBV19; length: 16; J: TRBJ2-7
CDR3: CASSQERGNTEAFF; V: TRBV4-1; length: 14; J: TRBJ1-1
CDR3: CASSIQGYGEPQHF; V: TRBV2; length: 14; J: TRBJ1-5
CDR3: CASSPWTGNEQYF; V: TRBV7-2; length: 13; J: TRBJ2-7
CDR3: CASRRDRYTYEQYF; V: TRBV7-2; length: 14; J: TRBJ2-7
CDR3: CAISEFSGTGNTEAFF; V: TRBV10-3; length: 16; J: TRBJ1-1
CDR3: CASSFSGSHYGYTF; V: TRBV7-3; length: 14; J: TRBJ1-2
CDR3: CASSLAYEQYF; V: TRBV2; length: 11; J: TRBJ2-7
CDR3: CASSQSTPTSGTDTQYF; V: TRBV18; length: 17; J: TRBJ2-3
CDR3: CASSLTGDSNQPQHF; V: TRBV18; length: 15; J: TRBJ1-5
CDR3: CASSYYSGPLRNEQFF; V: TRBV6-6; length: 16; J: TRBJ2-1
CDR3: CASATQGNTEAFF; V: TRBV6-5; length: 13; J: TRBJ1-1
CDR3: CATSSQQTGFTDTQYF; V: TRBV15; length: 16; J: TRBJ2-3
CDR3: CASSLTGADTQYF; V: TRBV7-9; length: 13; J: TRBJ2-3
CDR3: CATSDLTTGTQETQYF; V: TRBV24-1; length: 16; J: TRBJ2-5
CDR3: CASSPASGDGYTF; V: TRBV18; length: 13; J: TRBJ1-2
CDR3: CASSYRGDYGYTF; V: TRBV4-1; length: 13; J: TRBJ1-2
CDR3: CASSSSGGGYTF; V: TRBV7-2; length: 12; J: TRBJ1-2
CDR3: CASSIPGSHTEAFF; V: TRBV9; length: 14; J: TRBJ1-1
CDR3: CASGPVDYEQYF; V: TRBV10-2; length: 12; J: TRBJ2-7